The clone carrying this T cell receptor (beta chain) was counted at least ten times. The treatment denotes: PENTA 11 planned treatment interruption arm or continuous ART arm. Only samples with at least 5 million viable PBMCs qualified. These data are taken from a study of HIV-infected children after antiretroviral therapy interruption. Study in general: Children had CD4+ above 500, viral load below 50 copies/ml, either treatment arm. Median age was around 10 years (interruption) and around 8 years (continuous).

Germline assignment: CDR1 MNHEY and CDR2 SMNVEV (reference sequence). The junction had 4 bases not matched to a gene; V was cut back by 6 bases and J by 1 base. The CDR3 has 15 residues. RNA-based 3' RACE libraries used unique molecular identifiers. One entry per CDR3 protein, called by TCRdb with MiXCR from the 3' RACE reads. The sample includes 7,000 or so distinct CDR3 sequences, around a sixth of them seen just once. The source was CD45RO+ CD8+ T cells from PBMCs, pooled from several time points, collected from a donor given antiretroviral therapy, either interrupted or continuous. Noted subset: memory CD8+ CD45RO+ CD45RA- T cells. V gene TRBV27 combines with J gene TRBJ2-1; TRBD1 matches at 9 bases. The sequence was obtained from a pool of human donors with HIV. In DNA form, the CDR3 reads TGTGCCAGCAGACTGGGGACAGGGTCCTACAATGAGCAGTTCTTC. This translates into CASRLGTGSYNEQFF.